What follows is one T cell receptor beta chain and its context. The clone's antigen remains unknown. No per-base quality is available; no much larger clone lies one base away. The CDR3 spans 16 residues, from the cysteine through the phenylalanine. Only the CDR3 DNA stays, 48 bases, in frame from base 1. According to the germline V gene, CDR1 reads ENHRY and CDR2 reads SYGVKD. V is trimmed back by 0 bases and J by 3 bases, and the junction contains 3 bases that no gene match accounts for. This specimen belongs to a study of shared clonotypes between healthy human individuals (dated by TCRdb to the early 2020s). Describing the broader study: The cohort comprised a couple of women and a few men aged 18 to 49 years. For each donor, CD4 naive and CD4 memory were each given three plates, CD8 naive was given two plates, and CD8 memory was given one plate. To estimate repertoire size and how much clonotype sharing occurs between individuals, the study deeply sequenced the blood TCR repertoires of several healthy adults. To increase sequencing depth and limit assay-specific biases, different laboratories used diverse techniques to prepare libraries and sequence TCR repertoires. Per donor, leukapheresis produced somewhere between about 0.85 and 10 billion PBMCs. General findings and caveats noted by the study authors: Compared with non-shared clonotypes, the clonotypes found in all four sorted-subset donors had higher generation probabilities. Sampling was limited to blood, and TCR repertoires in tissue likely differ from TCR repertoires in blood. Pairwise subsampling indicated that sequencing depth was expected to affect the degree of clonotype sharing among donors. Across a handful of donors, roughly 5.4% of naive CD4, roughly 3.4% of naive CD8, about 2.3% of memory CD4, and approximately 0.4% of memory CD8 clonotypes were shared. Because the study included only a small number of donors, the genetic and exposure-history diversity represented was limited. Naive subsets generally had larger estimated clonotype richness than memory subsets did. Rarefaction of sorted-subset datasets indicated incomplete sequencing despite the large sequencing depth.

The donors were healthy, HIV-negative adults who had no recently reported acute infections or vaccinations. All donors were Caucasian adults living in Nashville, Tennessee, USA. The CD8 memory samples were a combination of magnetically selected CD45RO+ cells and CCR7-negative CD45RA+ effector memory (TemRA) cells. Blood was collected by leukapheresis, and PBMCs were isolated by Ficoll-Histopaque density gradient centrifugation and then cryopreserved in liquid nitrogen vapor phase. Analytical flow cytometry was used to check the purity and quantity of every magnetically sorted T cell population. Genomic DNA was isolated from each sorted fraction and quantified by UV absorbance on a Nanodrop 2000c. Using the deep immunoSEQ assay, multiplex PCR amplified TCR CDR3 regions from genomic DNA. Extracted genomic DNA from each cell subset was distributed evenly across all wells of several immunoSEQ 96-well plates, and each plate was treated as a replicate. For sorted subsets, about 220 ng of genomic DNA, equivalent to around 31,000 T cell genomes, went into each replicate PCR. Purified libraries were quantified with a Qubit 3.0 fluorometer, sized on a Bioanalyzer 2100, and re-quantified with the KAPA Library Quantification kit. A separate single-read 150-cycle Illumina NextSeq 550 flow cell was used to sequence each immunoSEQ 96-well plate. On the study's bioinformatics: Because the immunoSEQ output included only junctional sequences and no quality scores, the filtering could not be the same as the filtering used for full-length reads. To assign V/J genes and CDR3, sequences were annotated against IMGT germline references using PyIR, a Python wrapper for IgBLAST v1.9. Reads with weak V/J assignments (E-value above 1e-6), missing CDR3, stop codons, out-of-frame junctions, or ambiguous translated residues were removed. V3J clonotypes were defined by identical inferred V gene, J gene, and CDR3 amino acid sequence. To compute the percentage overlap between repertoires, the number of shared unique clonotypes was divided by the size of the smaller repertoire. Richness of each repertoire was evaluated using RTK rarefaction, the Chao1 estimator, and Recon v2.1 estimates of unobserved clonotypes. Generation probabilities for all TCRbeta clonotypes obtained by the gDNA method from several donors were computed using OLGA. The immuneACCESS repertoire file appears here via TCRdb, limited to in-frame rearrangements. These files lack a portion of the clones; in checked studies, under half of the deficit traces to unresolved V genes, and the cause of the others is not known. The V and J calls and clone size were taken over from that table, and D and trimming were inferred from the DNA. A total of 90,000 to 130,000 clones appear in this sample, around 65% of them only once. Approximately 24% of the sample belongs to the ten largest clones.

The chain couples TRBV10-3 to TRBJ1-5; 9 junctional bases match TRBD1. Sample: memory CD8+ T cells sorted from blood. The cell subset or site label on this specimen signifies: CD45RO+ cells pooled with CCR7-negative TemRA cells. This sequence originates from a young woman in good health. Read as DNA, the sequence is TGTGCCATCAGTGAGTCTACAGGGGGCAACAATCAGCCCCAGCATTTT. Translated, this is CAISESTGGNNQPQHF.